This record covers a single T cell receptor (beta chain). Sequencing used immunoSEQ multiplex PCR; TCRdb keeps in-frame clones, though not all of them. The sample holds about 150,000 clones, less than 90% seen once. These data originate in a study of blood T cell repertoires in COVID-19. Germline V gene sequence: CDR1 LGHDT, CDR2 YNNKEL (reference sequence). The V and J ends lost 4 bases and 6 bases, in that order; junction bases with no gene match: 18. The length of the CDR3 is 20 residues. J is TRBJ2-2 and V is TRBV3-1 (or the pseudogene TRBV3-2); 12 bases line up with TRBD1. The source of this sequence is a human donor in a cohort sampled during active COVID-19. Specimen: peripheral blood. This CDR3 reads CASSPIPGQGAITRSGELFF. The CDR3 DNA reads as TGTGCCAGCAGCCCGATACCGGGACAGGGGGCAATAACGAGGTCCGGGGAGCTGTTTTTT.